Listed here are 28 T cell receptor beta chains from one sample, sequenced in a study of shared clonotypes between healthy human individuals. Selected positively for CCR7 and CD45RO-negative, naive CD8 cells excluded terminally differentiated effector memory CD45RA+ cells. Assay used: immunoSEQ multiplex PCR; TCRdb lists only in-frame clones, some missing. This table has about 2 million clones, over 85% appearing once. The material sequenced was naive CD8+ T cells sorted from blood. These receptors came from a man aged 18 to 35 in good health.

The J gene is TRBJ2-3, the V gene TRBV7-6; D unclear. V was trimmed by 2 bases and J by 0 bases, leaving 9 bases between them. From germline, CDR1 is SGHVS and CDR2 FNYEAQ. The CDR3 runs 15 residues. The CDR3 DNA sequence: TGTGCCAGCAGCTTAAAGGCGACTAGCACAGATACGCAGTATTTT. Its translation is CASSLKATSTDTQYF.

The rearrangement joins TRBV19 to TRBJ2-7; TRBD2 matches 11 bases. Germline CDR1 reads LNHDA; CDR2 reads SQIVND (reference sequence). The J segment lost 2 bases and the V segment lost 2 bases, leaving 8 bases of the junction unmatched. The CDR3 length is 17 residues. The CDR3 sequence: CASSIRLAGKSPYEQYF. The CDR3 nucleotides are TGTGCCAGTAGTATAAGACTAGCGGGAAAATCCCCCTACGAGCAGTACTTC.

The rearrangement joins TRBV29-1 to TRBJ2-2, with 10 positions matching TRBD1. The CDR3 has 16 residues. Germline CDR1 is SQVTM and CDR2 is ANQGSEA. J was trimmed by 6 bases and V by 3 bases; bases with no gene match: 10. The CDR3, as DNA: TGCAGCGTTGAGGGACAGGGGAAAGATGTTGCCGGGGAGCTGTTTTTT. Protein product: CSVEGQGKDVAGELFF.

The V and J genes are TRBV19 and TRBJ2-3, with D perhaps being TRBD1 or TRBD2 (5 bases each). Germline V CDR1 and CDR2: LNHDA, SQIVND (reference sequence). The CDR3 runs to 15 residues. Trimming left V 3 bases short and J 0 bases short, with 10 bases between. CDR3 bases: TGTGCCAGTAGTATGATCTGGGACAGCACAGATACGCAGTATTTT. This gives the protein CASSMIWDSTDTQYF.

This clone was counted between two and nine times. The chain has TRBV4-3 and TRBJ1-1, with unresolved D. Trimming removed 0 bases from V and 5 bases from J, with 4 bases in between. This CDR3 is 12 amino acids long. From germline, CDR1 is LGHNA and CDR2 YSLEER. The CDR3, as DNA: TGCGCCAGCAGCCAAGATCGTACTGAAGCTTTCTTT. The encoded protein is CASSQDRTEAFF.

The chain employs TRBV7-2 and TRBJ1-2, with D possibly being TRBD1 (5 bases). This CDR3 is built from 14 residues. The germline V gene has CDR1 SGHTA and CDR2 FQGNSA. Trimming removed 6 bases from V and 6 bases from J, with 17 bases in between. CDR3 DNA sequence: TGTGCCAGCAGGCCCAGGTTCGGAGGGGATGGCTACACCTTC. Residues: CASRPRFGGDGYTF.

This clone was seen only once. This rearrangement joins TRBV30 to TRBJ1-3; possible D gene TRBD1, 5 bases. Germline V CDR1 and CDR2: GTSNPN, SVGIG (reference sequence). This CDR3 spans 17 amino acids. The V gene lost 2 bases and the J gene lost 1 base, with 18 bases spanning the gap. The CDR3 DNA follows: TGTGCCTGGAGTCCGGATACAGAGGGACCATCTGGAAACACCATATATTTT. This sequence encodes CAWSPDTEGPSGNTIYF.

The gene calls are TRBV5-1 and TRBJ2-3, with 9 positions matching TRBD1. V lost 1 base to trimming and J lost 8 bases; unmatched junction nucleotides: 14. Germline V gives CDR1 SGHRS, CDR2 YFSETQ. The CDR3 is 17 amino acids. The CDR3 DNA follows: TGCGCCAGCAGCTTGCCTGGGACAGGGAGAGAGGGGGGTACGCAGTATTTT. The encoded protein is CASSLPGTGREGGTQYF. Using reference TRBV5-1 and TRBJ2-3 for the parts outside the CDR3, the full variable domain is KAGVTQTPRYLIKTRGQQVTLSCSPISGHRSVSWYQQTPGQGLQFLFEYFSETQRNKGNFPGRFSGRQFSNSRSEMNVSTLELGDSALYLCASSLPGTGREGGTQYFGPGTRLTVL.

The chain couples TRBV6-6 to TRBJ1-1; no definite D call. V was cut by 3 bases and J by 6 bases, with 11 bases left in between. CDR1 and CDR2 (germline): MNHNY, SVGAGI (reference sequence). This CDR3 contains 13 residues. The CDR3 reads CASSYGRRAEAFF. CDR3 DNA: TGTGCCAGCAGTTATGGCAGGCGGGCTGAAGCTTTCTTT.

This rearrangement joins TRBV2 to TRBJ1-6; the D is unclear. CDR1 and CDR2 from the germline V gene are SNHLY and FYNNEI. CDR3 length equals 13 residues. Trimming stripped 1 base from V and 14 bases from J, with 12 bases between. CDR3: CASSEGQDWALHF. In DNA, the CDR3 is TGTGCCAGCAGTGAAGGGCAGGACTGGGCCCTCCACTTT.

The chain recombines TRBV6-5 with TRBJ2-3; TRBD1 aligns across 7 bases. CDR3 length: 14 residues. Germline V gene sequence: CDR1 MNHEY, CDR2 SVGAGI. With V trimmed by 2 bases and J by 2 bases, 1 base remained unmatched. DNA for the CDR3: TGTGCCAGCAGTTACGGGACAGACACAGATACGCAGTATTTT. Translated: CASSYGTDTDTQYF.

The genes are TRBV19 and TRBJ2-2, with D unclear. Looked up from germline, CDR1 is LNHDA and CDR2 is SQIVND (reference sequence). The CDR3 spans 15 residues. V lost 1 base, J lost 4 bases, and 10 bases lay in between. CDR3 amino acids: CASSIAPEGTGELFF. CDR3 DNA sequence: TGTGCCAGTAGTATAGCCCCAGAAGGCACCGGGGAGCTGTTTTTT.

This rearrangement joins TRBV5-6 to TRBJ2-3, with 7 positions matching TRBD2. The J segment lost 4 bases and the V segment lost 4 bases, leaving 6 bases of the junction unmatched. Germline CDR1 reads SGHDT; CDR2 reads YYEEEE. CDR3 size: 14 residues. CDR3 sequence: CASSPTSMADTQYF. CDR3 nucleotides: TGTGCCAGCAGCCCGACTAGCATGGCAGATACGCAGTATTTT.

As for this clone: One junction end does not reproduce the germline sequence, and a read error may be involved. The chain is built from TRBV12-5 and TRBJ2-7; the D is unclear. Germline V gives CDR1 LGHNT, CDR2 FRNRAP. There are 12 residues in the CDR3. CDR3 DNA sequence: TGTGCTAGTGGCTTGGCTGTGGACGAGCAGTACTTC. Amino acids: CASGLAVDEQYF.

V gene TRBV6-1 combines with J gene TRBJ1-5; TRBD1 might be the D (5 bases). V lost 3 bases to trimming and J lost 8 bases, with 29 bases between them. Germline V gene data show CDR1 as MNHNS and CDR2 as SASEGT. The CDR3 is 19 amino acids. This CDR3 reads CASSEEDKALSRSIKPQHF. The CDR3 coding sequence is TGTGCCAGCAGTGAGGAGGACAAGGCTTTGAGCCGTTCAATCAAGCCCCAGCATTTT.

The chain carries TRBV6-6 and TRBJ2-3, with a tentative D call TRBD2 (5 bases). Per germline, CDR1 MNHNY and CDR2 SVGAGI (reference sequence). The ends were cut back, 5 bases at V and 1 base at J, with 10 bases in the middle. The CDR3 is made up of 14 amino acids. DNA of the CDR3: TGTGCCAGCAGTAGCGGCCGGGGCACAGATACGCAGTATTTT. Protein sequence: CASSSGRGTDTQYF.

The chain has TRBV7-9 and TRBJ2-7; 7 bases agree with TRBD1. CDR1 SEHNR and CDR2 FQNEAQ come from the germline V gene (reference sequence). The CDR3 loop spans 15 amino acids. V dropped 1 base and J dropped 2; count of bases not matched to a gene: 5. The CDR3 DNA reads TGTGCCAGCAGCTTAGTAATGACAGGGACCTACGAGCAGTACTTC. Encoded protein: CASSLVMTGTYEQYF.

This chain uses TRBV10-3 with TRBJ1-1, with 8 bases that match TRBD1. The CDR3 length is 16 residues. Germline V gene sequence: CDR1 ENHRY, CDR2 SYGVKD. V was pared by 2 bases and J by 0 bases, with 5 bases of the junction left unmatched. The chain's CDR3 is CAISESGQGLNTEAFF. For the CDR3, the DNA is TGTGCCATCAGTGAGAGCGGACAGGGTCTGAACACTGAAGCTTTCTTT.

V is TRBV5-6 and J is TRBJ2-3; D is uncertain. The CDR3 spans 14 residues. V dropped 4 bases and J dropped 0 bases, with 9 bases sitting between them. Germline assignment: CDR1 SGHDT and CDR2 YYEEEE. CDR3: CASSLSYSTDTQYF. The DNA of the CDR3 is TGTGCCAGCAGCCTATCCTACAGCACAGATACGCAGTATTTT. The full variable domain, in which reference TRBV5-6 and TRBJ2-3 provide the parts outside the CDR3, is DAGVTQSPTHLIKTRGQQVTLRCSPKSGHDTVSWYQQALGQGPQFIFQYYEEEERQRGNFPDRFSGHQFPNYSSELNVNALLLGDSALYLCASSLSYSTDTQYFGPGTRLTVL.

The gene calls are TRBV4-1 and TRBJ1-1; 7 nucleotides agree with TRBD1. This CDR3 has 16 amino acids. V gave up 4 bases and J gave up 3 bases; unmatched junction bases: 11. The V gene's germline CDR1 is MGHRA and CDR2 YSYEKL. The CDR3 DNA reads TGCGCCAGCAGCCCGATAGGGGGCCGGTCTCACACTGAAGCTTTCTTT. It codes for CASSPIGGRSHTEAFF.

The J gene is TRBJ2-2, the V gene TRBV28; weak D call: TRBD1 (5 bases). The CDR3 consists of 12 residues. The germline gives CDR1 MDHEN, CDR2 SYDVKM. Trimming cost V 6 bases and J 7 bases, with 9 bases left between them. The CDR3 DNA sequence: TGTGCCAGCAGCGCTCAGGGCGGGGAGCTGTTTTTT. Its translation is CASSAQGGELFF.

This sequence joins TRBV2 and TRBJ1-5, with a tentative D call TRBD1 (6 bases). Germline lookup yields CDR1 SNHLY and CDR2 FYNNEI. The CDR3 is 17 amino acids. V shed 7 bases and J shed 5 bases, with 24 bases lying between them. CDR3 bases: TGTGCCAGCACCGAAGGGGGGGCGCCCGGGAGGGATCAGCCCCAGCATTTT. It encodes CASTEGGAPGRDQPQHF. Looking up the rest from reference TRBV2 and TRBJ1-5 gives the full variable domain: EPEVTQTPSHQVTQMGQEVILRCVPISNHLYFYWYRQILGQKVEFLVSFYNNEISEKSEIFDDQFSVERPDGSNFTLKIRSTKLEDSAMYFCASTEGGAPGRDQPQHFGDGTRLSIL.

The V call is TRBV19, the J call TRBJ2-2, with 10 bases that match TRBD2. With V trimmed by 5 bases and J by 5 bases, 5 bases remained unmatched. Germline CDR1 reads LNHDA; CDR2 reads SQIVND (reference sequence). This CDR3 has 15 residues. In nucleotides, the CDR3 is TGTGCCAGTAGTTACCTAGCGGGAGAAACCGGGGAGCTGTTTTTT. Translated: CASSYLAGETGELFF. Variable domain in full (rest from reference TRBV19 and TRBJ2-2): DGGITQSPKYLFRKEGQNVTLSCEQNLNHDAMYWYRQDPGQGLRLIYYSQIVNDFQKGDIAEGYSVSREKKESFPLTVTSAQKNPTAFYLCASSYLAGETGELFFGEGSRLTVL.

To note about this clone: This same CDR3 is encoded by further DNA sequences in the sample. The chain couples TRBV7-9 to TRBJ2-1; D unresolved. Germline V gives CDR1 SEHNR, CDR2 FQNEAQ (reference sequence). Trimming pared 1 base from V and 3 bases from J, leaving 7 bases between. The CDR3 has 14 residues. Here the CDR3 DNA reads TGTGCCAGCAGCTTAGATGCTAGCTACAATGAGCAGTTCTTC. Amino acids: CASSLDASYNEQFF.

This CDR3 reads CASSPYYRDRAYGYTF. The CDR3 DNA follows: TGTGCCAGCAGCCCCTATTACCGGGACAGGGCTTATGGCTACACCTTC. The chain has TRBV9 and TRBJ1-2; TRBD1 matches 9 bases. This CDR3 has 16 amino acids. V trimming: 4 bases; J trimming: 5 bases; junction bases outside the gene matches: 12. CDR1 is SGDLS, CDR2 YYNGEE, per germline.

The rearrangement links TRBV5-1 to TRBJ2-5; tentatively, D is TRBD1 or TRBD2 (5 bases each). The CDR3 runs 14 residues. Germline V CDR1 and CDR2: SGHRS, YFSETQ. The ends were cut back, 1 base at V and 5 bases at J, with 12 bases in the middle. CDR3 DNA sequence: TGCGCCAGCAGCTTGACGGGACCGTGGGAGACCCAGTACTTC. As protein: CASSLTGPWETQYF.

On this clone: The same CDR3 arises from other DNA sequences in this sample as well. V gene TRBV6-5 combines with J gene TRBJ2-5; possibly TRBD2 for D (5 bases). CDR3 length equals 13 residues. Trimming pared 0 bases from V and 4 bases from J, leaving 6 bases between. CDR1 is MNHEY, CDR2 SVGAGI, per germline. The CDR3 DNA reads TGTGCCAGCAGTTACTCGCGGGCAGAGACCCAGTACTTC. Amino acids: CASSYSRAETQYF.

The gene calls are TRBV5-4 and TRBJ1-1; TRBD1 matches at 12 bases. CDR3 length equals 14 residues. CDR1 is SGHNT, CDR2 YYREEE, per germline (reference sequence). After removal of 4 bases from V and 8 bases from J, the junction contained 6 bases not matched to a gene. CDR3 in DNA: TGTGCCAGCAGCATAAGCGGGACAGGGGGCGAAGCTTTCTTT. Encoded protein: CASSISGTGGEAFF.